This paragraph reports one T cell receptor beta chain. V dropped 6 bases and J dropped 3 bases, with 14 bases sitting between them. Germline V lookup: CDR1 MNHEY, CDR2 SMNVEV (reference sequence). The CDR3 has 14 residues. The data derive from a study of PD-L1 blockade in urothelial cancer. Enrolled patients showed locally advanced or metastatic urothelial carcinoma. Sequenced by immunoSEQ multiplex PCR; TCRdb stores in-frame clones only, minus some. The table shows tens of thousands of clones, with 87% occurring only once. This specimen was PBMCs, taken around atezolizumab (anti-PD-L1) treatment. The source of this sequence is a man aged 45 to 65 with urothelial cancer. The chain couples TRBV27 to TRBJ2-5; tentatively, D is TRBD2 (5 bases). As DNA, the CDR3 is TGTGCCAGCAGACCCATCGGGGTGGAAGAGACCCAGTACTTC. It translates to CASRPIGVEETQYF.